This entry is about one TCR beta chain. Its specificity is unknown. The authors ran a second PCR of about 6 to 11 cycles using a sample-barcoded 5' primer and a J-beta primer mix. The template-switch adaptor was a 5' adaptor with 12 random nucleotides. It tagged each cDNA molecule. TCRdb reprocessed the 5' RACE reads via MiXCR and lists one record per CDR3 protein. The sample consists of hundreds of thousands of distinct CDR3 sequences, more than 25% of them appearing once. These data belong to a study of blood T cells in healthy people across ages. Overall study results and limits: Calculation of diversity from one million T cells yielded estimates considered to be underestimates. Among T cells, TCR beta diversity per million cells dropped roughly linearly as age rose.

Sequenced input: blood. The TCR was taken from a woman of 80 years or more in good health.

In DNA, the CDR3 is TGCAGTGCAAATCCGGGACTAGCGTCGAGCGAGCAGTACTTC. It specifies CSANPGLASSEQYF. V gene TRBV20-1 combines with J gene TRBJ2-7, with 10 bases lining up with TRBD2. The CDR3 is 14 amino acids. Germline values: CDR1 DFQATT, CDR2 SNEGSKA (reference sequence). V shed 6 bases and J 6 bases; nucleotides not matched to a gene: 11.